These 9 T cell receptor beta chains originate from one sample sequenced in a study of shared clonotypes between healthy human individuals. Libraries were prepared by immunoSEQ multiplex PCR; TCRdb keeps only in-frame clonotypes and omits some of them. The sample includes a few million clones, 90% to 95% of them seen just once. Sequenced material: naive CD4+ T cells sorted from blood. Specified subset: CD45RA+ positively selected. The receptors derive from a man aged 18-30 years in good health.

The chain has TRBV5-6 and TRBJ2-2; 8 nucleotides align to TRBD2. After removal of 0 bases from V and 2 bases from J, the junction contained 6 bases not matched to a gene. The CDR3 loop spans 17 amino acids. The germline gives CDR1 SGHDT, CDR2 YYEEEE. The CDR3 loop is CASSLGLANLNTGELFF. CDR3 DNA: TGTGCCAGCAGCTTGGGACTAGCGAACTTAAACACCGGGGAGCTGTTTTTT.

The V call is TRBV27, the J call TRBJ1-2, with D perhaps TRBD1 (6 bases). Germline V CDR1 and CDR2: MNHEY, SMNVEV (reference sequence). This CDR3 is 16 amino acids long. Trimming shortened V by 2 bases and J by 2 bases, and 15 bases separated the two germline ends. Here the CDR3 reads CASSLDRQAINYGYTF. In DNA, the CDR3 is TGTGCCAGCAGTTTAGATAGACAGGCGATAAACTATGGCTACACCTTC.

V gene TRBV6-1 combines with J gene TRBJ1-4; no firm D call. The germline V gene encodes CDR1 MNHNS and CDR2 SASEGT. CDR3 length: 13 residues. V lost 4 bases and J lost 7, with 10 bases in between. DNA for the CDR3: TGTGCCAGCAGTGCAGGAATCCGTGAAAAACTGTTTTTT. Translated, it gives CASSAGIREKLFF.

This chain links TRBV5-4 with TRBJ2-1, with D tentatively TRBD1 or TRBD2 (5 bases each). The length of the CDR3 is 13 residues. With 7 bases removed from V and 16 bases from J, the gap between germline ends came to 24 bases. Germline CDR1 is SGHNT and CDR2 is YYREEE (reference sequence). CDR3 nucleotides: TGTGCCAGCTCACCGGGCGACGGGGCTACGGTATTCTTC. Protein product: CASSPGDGATVFF.

V usage is TRBV28 and J usage is TRBJ2-2, with D unclear. V lost 5 bases and J 0 bases, leaving 10 bases between the germline ends. The CDR3 spans 15 residues. Germline V lookup: CDR1 MDHEN, CDR2 SYDVKM. The CDR3 loop reads CASSLQGANTGELFF. The CDR3 DNA is TGTGCCAGCAGTCTCCAAGGAGCGAACACCGGGGAGCTGTTTTTT.

The J gene is TRBJ1-2, the V gene TRBV18; 7 nucleotides align to TRBD1. The V gene's germline CDR1 is KGHSH and CDR2 LQKENI. V shed 2 bases, J shed 5 bases, and the junction held 8 bases outside the gene matches. CDR3 length: 15 residues. The CDR3, as DNA: TGTGCCAGCTCACCAGTCCAGGGGGTTAAATATGGCTACACCTTC. Its protein product is CASSPVQGVKYGYTF.

CDR3 amino acids: CASNGGTSSYEQYF. CDR3 nucleotides: TGTGCCAGCAATGGGGGGACGAGCTCCTACGAGCAGTACTTC. The chain has TRBV28 and TRBJ2-7; TRBD2 might be the D (6 bases). Germline V lookup: CDR1 MDHEN, CDR2 SYDVKM. Trimming pared 7 bases from V and 0 bases from J, leaving 13 bases between. The CDR3 runs 14 residues.

The V gene is TRBV6-6, the J gene TRBJ2-3; TRBD1 matches 7 bases. Trimming removed 4 bases from V and 1 base from J; junction bases left unmatched: 2. The CDR3 has 14 residues. CDR1 is MNHNY, CDR2 SVGAGI, per germline (reference sequence). The CDR3 DNA sequence: TGTGCCAGCAGTTGGGACAGCCGCACAGATACGCAGTATTTT. This encodes CASSWDSRTDTQYF.

The CDR3 coding sequence is TGCGCCAGCAGCTTCGGGGCGTTTTTGACAGGGGATAACACTGAAGCTTTCTTT. Translating it yields CASSFGAFLTGDNTEAFF. The chain uses TRBV5-1 and TRBJ1-1, with TRBD1 identical over 8 bases. The CDR3 sequence is 18 residues long. The V gene's germline CDR1 is SGHRS and CDR2 YFSETQ. V was clipped by 2 bases and J by 2 bases; unmatched bases: 14.